This TCR beta chain was captured by sequencing in a study of cytomegalovirus exposure and HLA in healthy donors. Germline CDR1 is SGHVS and CDR2 is FQNEAQ. Trimming removed 4 bases at V and 7 bases at J, with 14 bases between. The length of the CDR3 is 13 residues. Researchers ran the PCR with 60 Vbeta and 13 Jbeta primers. Profiled with immunoSEQ multiplex PCR; TCRdb holds only in-frame clones, not every one. The profile shows about 160,000 clones, 86% of them singletons. This receptor was obtained from a young woman in good health and CMV-seronegative. This rearrangement joins TRBV7-8 to TRBJ2-7; weak D call: TRBD2 (6 bases). The sample taken for sequencing was PBMCs. This CDR3 reads CASSWGGLNEQYF. Here the CDR3 DNA reads TGTGCCAGCAGCTGGGGAGGTTTGAATGAGCAGTACTTC.